This T cell receptor beta chain was identified during a study of CD8+CD57+ T cells in acquired aplastic anemia listed by TCRdb under 2018. Regarding the research as a whole: Extracted DNA from sorted CD4+ and CD8+ cells averaged around 3.3 ug, ranging from roughly 0.17 to 27.4 ug. CD8+CD57+ expansion was defined as frequency above the mean frequency observed in healthy subjects.

This clonotype was seen once. Its antigen remains unidentified. No base qualities exist here, and no much larger clone lies one base off it. Weak support is all one read offers. Profiling of TCR beta VDJ combinations and CDR3 sequences used genomic DNA as the template. An Illumina HiSeq 2000 was the platform used for TCR repertoire sequencing. The authors' pipeline ran thus. Repertoires were assessed using TRBV/TRBJ rearrangement plots, CDR3 size and DJ length profiles, and Simpson's diversity index. The most abundant DNA sequence in the deep sequencing data was defined as the immunodominant clone. CDR3 amino acid sequences were checked for sharing between subjects and were compared against published repertoires and the VDJdb database. Clones were called with MiXCR by TCRdb after fastp trimmed the public reads at Q25, and only in-frame beta chains were retained. Under each unique CDR3 protein, matching rows form one entry showing the most common genes and DNA. TCRdb assigned the V and J calls; the authors' analysis was not used. This sample is represented by 180,000 or so distinct CDR3 sequences; approximately 52% of them were singletons. The top ten constitute about 1.8% of the sample.

Expansion of CD8+CD57+ cells had been shown by flow cytometry in the patients chosen for sequencing. Every patient had severe acquired aplastic anemia, diagnosed using the International Study of Aplastic Anemia and Agranulocytosis and Camitta criteria. No therapy had been received by the patients at the time of blood sampling. The study deep-sequenced TCR repertoires of sorted CD4+ and CD8+ blood T cells from severe aplastic anemia patients and healthy subjects. Patients were enrolled under clinicaltrials.gov protocols 00001620, 01623167, 00001397, 00071045, 00081523 and 00961064 in the USA. Ficoll-Paque density gradient centrifugation was used to isolate peripheral blood mononuclear cells. Before DNA extraction, CD4+ and CD8+ T cells were sorted with FACS or magnetic beads. The CDR3 numbers 13 residues from cysteine through phenylalanine. Left in the record is the CDR3 DNA by itself, 39 bases read in frame from the first base. Trimming removed 5 bases from V and 5 bases from J; the gene matches leave 4 bases unexplained. Taken from the germline V gene, the CDR1 and CDR2 loops are SGHTA and FQGTGA.

General conclusions and limits of the study: No significant difference in CD8+ Simpson's diversity was found between patients and healthy controls (P=0.060). Twenty-nine CD8+ CDR3 sequences were shared between patients and controls but appeared highly expressed in patients and within their immunodominant clones.

The clonotype comes from a human donor with aplastic anemia. The chain joins TRBV7-3 to TRBJ2-7; TRBD1 aligns with 9 central bases. Sequenced: sorted CD4+, CD8+, or CD8+CD57+ T cells (not recorded which) from PBMCs. The base sequence is TGTGCCAGCAGCCTCACAGGGGGCCACGAGCAGTACTTC. Translated, this gives CASSLTGGHEQYF.